The 9 T cell receptor beta chains below come from one sample, sequenced in a study of regulatory T cells in long-lasting Graves disease. Arm-PCR with iRepertoire HTBI primers amplified the CDR3 regions for these TCR beta libraries. A single record per CDR3 protein comes from TCRdb applying MiXCR to the multiplex PCR reads. Of a few hundred thousand distinct CDR3 sequences in the sample, around 15% are singletons; the top ten hold roughly 30%. Time point described: newly diagnosed GD, antithyroid drugs for less than 3 months. Researchers made the TCR library from RNA that was extracted from PBMCs. These same records also appear under a second study, on T cells in Graves' hyperthyroidism and ophthalmopathy.

The sample in question was peripheral blood mononuclear cells (PBMCs), obtained at new diagnosis, from a patient treated with antithyroid drugs. The receptor set was obtained from a man aged 40-50 years with Graves disease.

As regards this clonotype: This may come from a read error, since a much larger clone is one base off. The V call is TRBV7-2, the J call TRBJ1-1, with 7 bases matching TRBD1. CDR3 size: 15 residues. Looked up from germline, CDR1 is SGHTA and CDR2 is FQGNSA. Trimming removed 5 bases from V and 4 bases from J; junction bases left unmatched: 10. The DNA of the CDR3 is TGTGCCAGCAGCCGTACTGAGACAGGGCCCACTGAAGCTTTCTTT. Its translation is CASSRTETGPTEAFF.

The chain employs TRBV20-1 and TRBJ2-5; 10 nucleotides agree with TRBD1. The CDR3 is 14 residues long. CDR1 and CDR2 from the germline V gene are DFQATT and SNEGSKA (reference sequence). The V gene end was trimmed by 3 bases and the J gene end by 4 bases; junction bases not matched to a gene: 5. The CDR3 reads CSASDRGRAETQYF. The CDR3 coding sequence is TGCAGTGCTAGTGACAGGGGGCGCGCAGAGACCCAGTACTTC.

This clonotype has ten or more counts. CDR3: CASSPNGGMNTEAFF. Written as DNA, the CDR3 is TGTGCCAGCTCACCAAACGGGGGGATGAACACTGAAGCTTTCTTT. The rearrangement joins TRBV18 to TRBJ1-1; TRBD1 might be the D (5 bases). Germline-derived CDR1 and CDR2 are KGHSH and LQKENI. This CDR3 region has 15 residues. V was trimmed by 2 bases and J by 0 bases, leaving 10 bases between them.

In its sample, this clonotype was seen many times. This rearrangement joins TRBV11-1 to TRBJ1-2; D call uncertain. The V end was cut by 2 bases, the J end by 1 base, with 5 bases between. The CDR3 totals 13 residues. The germline V gene encodes CDR1 SGHAT and CDR2 FQDESV (reference sequence). In nucleotides, the CDR3 is TGTGCCAGCAGCTTAAATCTTAACTATGGCTACACCTTC. Residues: CASSLNLNYGYTF.

This clonotype was counted many times. The rearrangement joins TRBV27 to TRBJ1-5; the D is unclear. CDR1 MNHEY and CDR2 SMNVEV come from the germline V gene (reference sequence). V dropped 6 bases and J dropped 2 bases, with 11 bases sitting between them. The CDR3 consists of 14 residues. The CDR3 nucleotides read TGTGCCAGCAGGCTGGGCGGAGGCAATCAGCCCCAGCATTTT. This translates into CASRLGGGNQPQHF.

J is TRBJ2-1 and V is TRBV5-6; D is perhaps TRBD2 (5 bases). The germline gives CDR1 SGHDT, CDR2 YYEEEE. Trimming took off 1 base at V and 6 bases at J, with 20 bases between the two ends. CDR3 length: 17 residues. CDR3 DNA sequence: TGTGCCAGCAGCTTGCGGGCTGGACTCCTCGTCGCCAATGAGCAGTTCTTC. It specifies CASSLRAGLLVANEQFF. Drawing the rest from reference TRBV5-6 and TRBJ2-1, the complete variable domain is DAGVTQSPTHLIKTRGQQVTLRCSPKSGHDTVSWYQQALGQGPQFIFQYYEEEERQRGNFPDRFSGHQFPNYSSELNVNALLLGDSALYLCASSLRAGLLVANEQFFGPGTRLTVL.

This clonotype was found many times. V and J are TRBV5-1 and TRBJ2-1; a weak D match, TRBD1 (6 bases). This CDR3 comprises 16 residues. In germline, CDR1 is SGHRS, CDR2 YFSETQ. V lost 0 bases to trimming and J lost 4 bases, with 14 bases between them. CDR3 in amino acids: CASSLESGTPYNEQFF. The CDR3 DNA sequence: TGCGCCAGCAGCTTGGAGTCAGGGACACCTTACAATGAGCAGTTCTTC.

This clonotype has at least ten counts. This chain uses TRBV5-1 with TRBJ1-2; D possibly corresponds to TRBD1 (5 bases). The germline CDR1 and CDR2 sequences are SGHRS and YFSETQ. The CDR3 is 14 residues long. With 3 bases removed from V and 8 bases from J, the gap between germline ends came to 17 bases. For the CDR3, the DNA is TGCGCCAGCAGCTATGGGACGGAGGGAGGCGGCTACACCTTC. As protein: CASSYGTEGGGYTF.

This clonotype was seen only a few times. This chain uses TRBV20-1 with TRBJ1-5, with D possibly matching TRBD1 (6 bases). The CDR3 has 13 residues. Trimming removed 7 bases at V and 7 bases at J, with 17 bases between. Germline lookup yields CDR1 DFQATT and CDR2 SNEGSKA (reference sequence). CDR3 DNA sequence: TGCAGTGGCAGGGGTTCCGGGGAACAGCCCCAGCATTTT. Encoded protein: CSGRGSGEQPQHF.